These 32 T cell receptor beta chains came from one sample sequenced in a study of T cell responses to AZD1222 COVID-19 vaccine. Sequencing was performed with immunoSEQ multiplex PCR; in TCRdb, only in-frame clones are kept and a portion is missing. The sample shows roughly 120,000 clones, approximately 86% of them seen only once. Sample: peripheral blood, taken on day 0 of AZD1222 vaccination. These receptors were obtained from an adult in good health.

This clone was counted once. This chain joins TRBV12-3 or TRBV12-4 and TRBJ2-2; TRBD1 matches 7 bases. The CDR3 totals 13 residues. After removal of 7 bases from V and 5 bases from J, the junction contained 4 bases not matched to a gene. CDR3 sequence: CASTRTGTGELFF. CDR3 DNA sequence: TGTGCCAGCACCAGGACAGGAACCGGGGAGCTGTTTTTT.

J is TRBJ1-5 and V is TRBV6-6; the D is unclear. There are 14 residues in the CDR3. Germline V gene data show CDR1 as MNHNY and CDR2 as SVGAGI (reference sequence). The V gene lost 4 bases and the J gene lost 5 bases, with 12 bases spanning the gap. CDR3 amino acids: CASSLDYSDQPQHF. CDR3 DNA sequence: TGTGCCAGCAGTTTAGACTACAGTGATCAGCCCCAGCATTTT.

This chain uses TRBV20-1 with TRBJ2-7; either TRBD1 or TRBD2 may supply D (5 bases each). The V gene lost 3 bases and the J gene lost 5 bases, with 14 bases spanning the gap. Germline values: CDR1 DFQATT, CDR2 SNEGSKA (reference sequence). CDR3 length: 13 amino acids. This CDR3 is CSASLGPGDEQYF. The CDR3 region has the DNA TGCAGTGCTAGTCTGGGACCGGGCGACGAGCAGTACTTC.

V is TRBV7-9 and J is TRBJ2-7; D may be TRBD2 (5 bases). V lost 2 bases and J lost 7, with 12 bases in between. The V gene's germline CDR1 is SEHNR and CDR2 FQNEAQ (reference sequence). This CDR3 comprises 13 residues. CDR3 DNA sequence: TGTGCCAGCAGCTTACGTCATGGGGAGGAGCAGTACTTC. Translated: CASSLRHGEEQYF.

The chain uses TRBV5-4 and TRBJ1-2; TRBD1 agrees at 8 bases. Germline V CDR1 and CDR2: SGHNT, YYREEE (reference sequence). V was pared by 1 base and J by 8 bases, with 16 bases of the junction left unmatched. CDR3 length: 17 amino acids. The CDR3 protein is CASSLSLGAGGEGGYTF. CDR3 sequence (DNA): TGTGCCAGCAGCTTGTCTCTGGGCGCAGGGGGCGAGGGGGGCTACACCTTC.

This clone was counted between two and nine times. CDR3 protein: CASSRFLSEAFF. The CDR3 DNA is TGTGCCAGCAGTAGGTTTTTGTCTGAAGCTTTCTTT. This chain connects TRBV2 to TRBJ1-1, with D uncertain. The CDR3 runs 12 residues. V was clipped by 5 bases and J by 6 bases, with 10 bases between them. Looked up from germline, CDR1 is SNHLY and CDR2 is FYNNEI. The whole variable domain, remainder taken from reference TRBV2 and TRBJ1-1, is EPEVTQTPSHQVTQMGQEVILRCVPISNHLYFYWYRQILGQKVEFLVSFYNNEISEKSEIFDDQFSVERPDGSNFTLKIRSTKLEDSAMYFCASSRFLSEAFFGQGTRLTVV.

This clone was picked up a small number of times. The DNA of the CDR3 is TGTGCCAGCAGTTTCTTAGGAGGGTGGCAAGAGACCCAGTACTTC. Protein: CASSFLGGWQETQYF. J is TRBJ2-5 and V is TRBV27; TRBD2 is a possible D gene (6 bases). CDR3 size: 15 residues. Germline-derived CDR1 and CDR2 are MNHEY and SMNVEV (reference sequence). Trimming stripped 3 bases from V and 2 bases from J, with 13 bases between.

The chain recombines TRBV6-5 with TRBJ2-5; possibly TRBD1 or TRBD2 for D (5 bases each). V lost 6 bases and J lost 7, with 15 bases in between. CDR1 MNHEY and CDR2 SVGAGI come from the germline V gene. The CDR3 has 13 amino acids. The CDR3: CASRPGGDGTQYF. CDR3 nucleotide sequence: TGTGCCAGCAGGCCGGGTGGGGACGGGACCCAGTACTTC.

V is TRBV7-9 and J is TRBJ1-2; D not resolved. Trimming stripped 2 bases from V and 6 bases from J, with 19 bases between. CDR1 and CDR2 from the germline V gene are SEHNR and FQNEAQ (reference sequence). The CDR3 has 16 amino acids. The CDR3 nucleotides are TGTGCCAGCAGCTTACCCGAAACCGCCATGATCGATGGCTACACCTTC. Protein product: CASSLPETAMIDGYTF.

The rearrangement uses TRBV30 and TRBJ1-6; D gene uncertain. V gave up 4 bases and J gave up 7 bases, with 11 bases separating them. CDR3 size: 13 residues. Germline V CDR1 and CDR2: GTSNPN, SVGIG (reference sequence). The CDR3 nucleotides read TGTGCCTGGACTGGGGAGCTCAATTCACCCCTCCACTTT. Residues: CAWTGELNSPLHF.

The V gene is TRBV6-2 or TRBV6-3, the J gene TRBJ1-2; D is unclear. Germline V gene sequence: CDR1 MNHEY, CDR2 SVGEGT. V lost 3 bases, J lost 8 bases, and 22 bases lay in between. The CDR3 contains 16 residues. The CDR3 loop reads CASSYEAFPLIRGYTF. DNA of the CDR3: TGTGCCAGCAGTTATGAAGCGTTCCCACTAATAAGGGGCTACACCTTC.

The chain has TRBV5-6 and TRBJ1-1; 11 bases line up with TRBD1. The CDR3 spans 17 residues. Germline V CDR1 and CDR2: SGHDT, YYEEEE. V dropped 6 bases and J dropped 3; count of bases not matched to a gene: 13. The CDR3 DNA reads as TGTGCCAGCAAGCCGGGACAGGGGGAAAGGGGTCACACTGAAGCTTTCTTT. Its protein product is CASKPGQGERGHTEAFF.

The chain uses TRBV19 and TRBJ1-6; no clear D gene. The V end was cut by 4 bases, the J end by 7 bases, with 14 bases between. This CDR3 contains 15 residues. Germline V gene lookup returns CDR1 LNHDA and CDR2 SQIVND (reference sequence). The CDR3 DNA is TGTGCCAGTAGTACCATACAAGATGGGAATTCACCCCTCCACTTT. It specifies CASSTIQDGNSPLHF.

The chain carries TRBV7-2 and TRBJ2-7; 9 bases are a match to TRBD1. The junction had 15 bases not matched to a gene; V was cut back by 7 bases and J by 8 bases. The CDR3 length is 15 residues. The germline gives CDR1 SGHTA, CDR2 FQGNSA. CDR3 coding DNA: TGTGCCAGCACCTTGGGGACAACAGGGGGCGAAAAGCAGTACTTC. Protein: CASTLGTTGGEKQYF.

The rearrangement joins TRBV6-1 to TRBJ1-6; TRBD1 matches 7 bases. The germline V gene encodes CDR1 MNHNS and CDR2 SASEGT. The CDR3 extends over 17 amino acids. J lost 6 bases, V lost 2 bases, and 10 bases had no gene match. Here the CDR3 DNA reads TGTGCCAGCAGTGAATGGGGGACCGGGACAGTTAATTCACCCCTCCACTTT. It translates to CASSEWGTGTVNSPLHF.

The V gene is TRBV9, the J gene TRBJ2-3; D gene uncertain. Germline V gene data show CDR1 as SGDLS and CDR2 as YYNGEE. The CDR3 contains 15 residues. The germline V and J ends were trimmed by 4 bases and 0 bases, with 12 bases remaining between them. In DNA form, the CDR3 reads TGTGCCAGCAGCATAACCTCACTGAGCACAGATACGCAGTATTTT. Its translation: CASSITSLSTDTQYF.

The chain links TRBV11-1 to TRBJ2-7; D assignment may be TRBD1 or TRBD2 (5 bases each). With 5 bases removed from V and 1 base from J, the gap between germline ends came to 18 bases. Per germline, CDR1 SGHAT and CDR2 FQDESV (reference sequence). The CDR3 runs to 16 residues. The CDR3 here is CASSPGVGRGSYEQYF. CDR3 nucleotide sequence: TGTGCCAGCAGCCCAGGAGTGGGACGCGGATCCTACGAGCAGTACTTC. Complete variable domain (other parts from reference TRBV11-1 and TRBJ2-7): EAEVAQSPRYKITEKSQAVAFWCDPISGHATLYWYRQILGQGPELLVQFQDESVVDDSQLPKDRFSAERLKGVDSTLKIQPAELGDSAMYLCASSPGVGRGSYEQYFGPGTRLTVT.

CDR3 DNA sequence: TGTGCCAGCAGTCCCGGGACACGCGAAAAACTGTTTTTT. This encodes CASSPGTREKLFF. The V call is TRBV6-6, the J call TRBJ1-4, with TRBD1 as a possible D gene (6 bases). Trimming stripped 5 bases from V and 8 bases from J, with 12 bases between. Looked up from germline, CDR1 is MNHNY and CDR2 is SVGAGI (reference sequence). The CDR3 has 13 residues.

This clone was counted a single time. The chain combines TRBV5-4 with TRBJ2-7; D call uncertain. This CDR3 region has 13 residues. The V and J ends lost 0 bases and 2 bases respectively, with 6 bases between them. Germline-derived CDR1 and CDR2 are SGHNT and YYREEE (reference sequence). As DNA, the CDR3 is TGTGCCAGCAGCTTGGACGGAGCCTACGAGCAGTACTTC. It yields the protein CASSLDGAYEQYF.

This chain connects TRBV15 to TRBJ1-5; D is undetermined. V was cut by 0 bases and J by 0 bases, with 15 bases left in between. The length of the CDR3 is 18 residues. CDR1 is LNHNV, CDR2 YYDKDF, per germline (reference sequence). The CDR3 DNA reads TGTGCCACCAGCAGAGAATATAATACAGAAAATAGCAATCAGCCCCAGCATTTT. Its protein is CATSREYNTENSNQPQHF.

The chain employs TRBV19 and TRBJ2-1; a possible D gene is TRBD2 (7 bases). The CDR3 sequence is 14 residues long. V was cut by 5 bases and J by 5 bases, with 13 bases left in between. Germline CDR1 is LNHDA and CDR2 is SQIVND (reference sequence). CDR3 in amino acids: CASSLRGGHNEQFF. CDR3 nucleotides: TGTGCCAGTAGTCTAAGGGGGGGTCACAATGAGCAGTTCTTC.

This clone has only one observation. The chain uses TRBV28 and TRBJ2-7, with 8 bases aligning to TRBD1. The V gene end was trimmed by 5 bases and the J gene end by 6 bases; junction bases not matched to a gene: 9. Germline-derived CDR1 and CDR2 are MDHEN and SYDVKM. The CDR3 totals 14 residues. The CDR3: CASSVSGGSGEQYF. For the CDR3, the DNA is TGTGCCAGCAGTGTATCAGGGGGCTCGGGCGAGCAGTACTTC.

The chain combines TRBV6-5 with TRBJ2-2, with D possibly TRBD1 on 5 matching bases. In germline, CDR1 is MNHEY, CDR2 SVGAGI. CDR3 length equals 14 residues. V lost 6 bases and J lost 2, with 10 bases in between. The chain's CDR3 is CASSGRVNTGELFF. The CDR3 DNA follows: TGTGCCAGCAGCGGCAGGGTAAACACCGGGGAGCTGTTTTTT.

This chain uses TRBV4-3 with TRBJ1-5, with D hard to call. V lost 1 base to trimming and J lost 4 bases, with 8 bases between them. The CDR3 spans 14 residues. The V gene's germline CDR1 is LGHNA and CDR2 YSLEER. Written as DNA, the CDR3 is TGCGCCAGCAGCCAAGTCCCGGGGAATCAGCCCCAGCATTTT. It encodes CASSQVPGNQPQHF.

The chain couples TRBV6-4 to TRBJ1-1; D call uncertain. V lost 3 bases to trimming and J lost 5 bases, with 10 bases between them. CDR3 length equals 13 residues. Germline lookup yields CDR1 MRHNA and CDR2 SNTAGT. The CDR3 protein is CASSEHPGTEAFF. In DNA, the CDR3 is TGTGCCAGCAGTGAGCACCCGGGGACTGAAGCTTTCTTT.

V and J are TRBV7-9 and TRBJ1-4, with TRBD1 matching over 7 bases. The CDR3 loop spans 16 amino acids. After removal of 4 bases from V and 4 bases from J, the junction contained 9 bases not matched to a gene. Germline V gene data show CDR1 as SEHNR and CDR2 as FQNEAQ (reference sequence). In DNA, the CDR3 is TGTGCCAGCAGCTCTACAGGGGTTCCGGGTAATGAAAAACTGTTTTTT. As protein: CASSSTGVPGNEKLFF.

This clone was seen a handful of times. V usage is TRBV20-1 and J usage is TRBJ1-5, with a weak D call TRBD1 (6 bases). Trimming took 3 bases from V and 3 from J, leaving 9 bases between them. The germline CDR1 and CDR2 sequences are DFQATT and SNEGSKA (reference sequence). CDR3 length: 13 amino acids. The CDR3 protein is CSASAGVNQPQHF. CDR3 nucleotides: TGCAGTGCTAGTGCAGGGGTCAATCAGCCCCAGCATTTT.

This clone has a single count. This sample also contains other DNA sequences that code for the same CDR3. The chain joins TRBV5-4 to TRBJ2-5, with 8 bases that match TRBD2. The germline V gene encodes CDR1 SGHNT and CDR2 YYREEE (reference sequence). After removal of 2 bases from V and 4 bases from J, the junction contained 4 bases not matched to a gene. This CDR3 has 14 amino acids. In nucleotides, the CDR3 is TGTGCCAGCAGCTTTGGCGGGGGGAGAGAGACCCAGTACTTC. Amino acid sequence: CASSFGGGRETQYF. Based on the CDR3 plus reference TRBV5-4 and TRBJ2-5, the full variable domain is ETGVTQSPTHLIKTRGQQVTLRCSSQSGHNTVSWYQQALGQGPQFIFQYYREEENGRGNFPPRFSGLQFPNYSSELNVNALELDDSALYLCASSFGGGRETQYFGPGTRLLVL.

Written as DNA, the CDR3 is TGTGCCAGCAGCCCCTATGGCGGGGAGCTGTTTTTT. It encodes CASSPYGGELFF. V and J are TRBV13 and TRBJ2-2; D gene unclear. Germline loops: CDR1 PRHDT, CDR2 FYEKMQ (reference sequence). This CDR3 spans 12 amino acids. Trimming left V 5 bases short and J 7 bases short, with 8 bases between. The whole variable domain, remainder taken from reference TRBV13 and TRBJ2-2, is AAGVIQSPRHLIKEKRETATLKCYPIPRHDTVYWYQQGPGQDPQFLISFYEKMQSDKGSIPDRFSAQQFSDYHSELNMSSLELGDSALYFCASSPYGGELFFGEGSRLTVL.

The chain has TRBV10-3 and TRBJ2-3; no reliable D call. The germline V gene encodes CDR1 ENHRY and CDR2 SYGVKD. The CDR3 is 12 residues long. Trimming stripped 6 bases from V and 0 bases from J, with 4 bases between. The CDR3 loop reads CAIRDSTDTQYF. In nucleotides, the CDR3 is TGTGCCATCAGGGACAGCACAGATACGCAGTATTTT.

The V call is TRBV5-8, the J call TRBJ2-3; D could derive from TRBD1 or TRBD2 (6 bases each). Trimming removed 1 base at V and 0 bases at J, with 9 bases between. This CDR3 region has 15 residues. Per the germline V gene, CDR1 is SGHTS and CDR2 is YDEGEE. CDR3 protein: CASSLHGGSTDTQYF. As DNA, the CDR3 is TGTGCCAGCAGCTTGCACGGGGGCAGCACAGATACGCAGTATTTT.

The rearrangement joins TRBV19 to TRBJ2-2, with 8 positions matching TRBD1. Losses at the gene ends were 7 bases for V and 6 bases for J; bases not matched to a gene: 7. The CDR3 is made up of 14 amino acids. Germline V gene lookup returns CDR1 LNHDA and CDR2 SQIVND (reference sequence). The CDR3 sequence is CASTPTGAAGELFF. In DNA form, the CDR3 reads TGTGCCAGTACCCCGACAGGGGCGGCCGGGGAGCTGTTTTTT.